Given below is one T cell receptor (beta chain) in context. These data are taken from a study of long-term antiretroviral therapy in people with HIV. It was version v3.0 of the immunoSEQ assay that was run at survey level. Profiled with immunoSEQ multiplex PCR; TCRdb holds only in-frame clones, not every one. Here the sample spans about 20,000 clones, over 75% being singletons. Trimming pared 1 base from V and 1 base from J, leaving 13 bases between. Germline lookup yields CDR1 SGHKS and CDR2 YYEKEE (reference sequence). The CDR3 has 16 amino acids. The V call is TRBV5-5, the J call TRBJ2-3; D might be TRBD1 or TRBD2, each matching 6 bases. This material consisted of unsorted PBMCs, taken 1.8 years before starting antiretroviral therapy. This receptor was identified in a young woman with HIV. In DNA, the CDR3 is TGTGCCAGCAGCTTGCAAGGGGGGCGACGCACAGATACGCAGTATTTT. Translated: CASSLQGGRRTDTQYF.